Listed below are T cell receptor beta chains from one sample, sequenced in a study of technical replicates of blood from a handful of donors. Libraries were prepared by immunoSEQ multiplex PCR; TCRdb keeps only in-frame clonotypes and omits some of them. The sample contains roughly 97,000 clones, roughly 96% of which appear only once. Sequencing was performed on T cells isolated from PBMCs. The receptors here all came from a human donor in good health. Each CDR3 is given with its conserved first and last residue. Each record gives: D gene, J gene, V gene, clone size, CDR3 length, CDR3 DNA, CDR3 protein. D genes are given only for firm matches. Clone sizes are given selectively: once, few, many, or a class where the clone is expanded.

>TRBD2|TRBJ2-7|TRBV27|-|18
TGTGCCAGCAGTTCCGTGGGACTAGCGGGCTACCACTCCTACGAGCAGTACTTC
CASSSVGLAGYHSYEQYF
>-|TRBJ2-3|TRBV9|-|14
TGTGCCAGCAGCGTAAGCACAGGACGGGATACGCAGTATTTT
CASSVSTGRDTQYF
>TRBD1|TRBJ1-5|TRBV28|-|15
TGTGCCAGCAGCGCAGGGGGCTATAGAGGTCAGCCCCAGCATTTT
CASSAGGYRGQPQHF
>-|TRBJ1-5|TRBV28|-|14
TGTGCCAGCAGTTTTGACAGTTCGTATCAGCCCCAGCATTTT
CASSFDSSYQPQHF
>-|TRBJ2-7|TRBV10-1|-|15
TGCGCCAGCAGTGACCCCCTAGGGGCCGCCTACGAGCAGTACTTC
CASSDPLGAAYEQYF
>TRBD1|TRBJ1-1|TRBV29-1|-|12
TGCGGGGCGGGACAGGGGGATACTGAAGCTTTCTTT
CGAGQGDTEAFF
>-|TRBJ1-1|TRBV6-1|-|10
TGTGCCAGCAGTGACAGGGGAGCTTTCTTT
CASSDRGAFF
>TRBD1|TRBJ2-5|TRBV6-5|-|14
TGTGCCAGCAGTGCACGACAGGGATTGGAGACCCAGTACTTC
CASSARQGLETQYF
>-|TRBJ2-5|TRBV5-8|-|17
TGTGCCAGCAGCTTGGCAAGGGGCTCCCCATCAACCGGGACCCAGTACTTC
CASSLARGSPSTGTQYF
>TRBD2|TRBJ2-1|TRBV7-3|-|15
TGTGCCAGCAGCCCCGTAGCGGGAGCCTACAATGAGCAGTTCTTC
CASSPVAGAYNEQFF
>-|TRBJ2-7|TRBV5-1|-|13
TGCGCCAGCAGCGGGAGATCAGGCTACGAGCAGTACTTC
CASSGRSGYEQYF
>-|TRBJ2-3|TRBV5-1|-|14
TGCGCCAGCACCCCAGGCCAAAACACAGATACGCAGTATTTT
CASTPGQNTDTQYF
>TRBD1|TRBJ2-5|TRBV7-8|-|18
TGTGCCAGCAGCATGGGACAGGGGGCGGTTGTGGTGAAAGAGACCCAGTACTTC
CASSMGQGAVVVKETQYF
>-|TRBJ2-7|TRBV7-9|-|16
TGTGCCAGCAGCTTAGCCCAAGGGGACTCTTCCTACGAGCAGTACTTC
CASSLAQGDSSYEQYF
>TRBD1|TRBJ1-3|TRBV19|-|16
TGTGCCAGTAGTATACCTGGGACAGGCTTTGGAAACACCATATATTTT
CASSIPGTGFGNTIYF
>-|TRBJ2-3|TRBV6-4|-|15
TGTGCCAGCAGTGGCAACGCGAATTATGGAGATACGCAGTATTTT
CASSGNANYGDTQYF
>TRBD2|TRBJ2-7|TRBV6-1|once|13
TGTGCCAGCGGGGGACTAGCATATGGCGAGCAGTACTTC
CASGGLAYGEQYF
>-|TRBJ2-7|TRBV27|-|13
TGTGCCAGCAGTTTCGGACTACTATACGAGCAGTACTTC
CASSFGLLYEQYF
>TRBD1|TRBJ1-2|TRBV5-1|-|15
TGCGCCAGCAGCTTAATAGGGGGCTGGACTCATGGCTACACCTTC
CASSLIGGWTHGYTF
>TRBD2|TRBJ2-3|TRBV11-3|-|15
TGTGCCAGCAGCAGAAGCGGGAGCGGCACAGATACGCAGTATTTT
CASSRSGSGTDTQYF